These 16 T cell receptor beta chains originate from one sample sequenced in a study of blood T cell repertoires in COVID-19. TCRdb keeps only in-frame clones here, not all; method: immunoSEQ multiplex PCR. The sample includes 150,000 to 200,000 clones, around nine tenths seen only once; the top ten take approximately 0.5%. Sequencing was carried out using peripheral blood. The receptors here all came from a man between 45 and 60 years old with acute or convalescent COVID-19.

The chain employs TRBV5-1 and TRBJ1-1, with 7 bases that match TRBD1. J was trimmed by 4 bases and V by 4 bases; bases with no gene match: 7. Germline assignment: CDR1 SGHRS and CDR2 YFSETQ. This CDR3 has 14 amino acids. CDR3 protein: CASSTGQSPTEAFF. In DNA form, the CDR3 reads TGCGCCAGCAGCACGGGACAGTCACCCACTGAAGCTTTCTTT.

V and J are TRBV11-2 and TRBJ2-1, with 15 positions matching TRBD2. Germline V gene data show CDR1 as SGHAT and CDR2 as FQNNGV. The J segment lost 5 bases and the V segment lost 4 bases, leaving 9 bases of the junction unmatched. The CDR3 spans 18 residues. In nucleotides, the CDR3 is TGTGCCAGCAGCTCAGGGACTAGCGGGGGGCCTTTGCACAATGAGCAGTTCTTC. This gives the protein CASSSGTSGGPLHNEQFF.

This clone appeared many times. J is TRBJ1-2 and V is TRBV19; 10 bases align to TRBD1. J gave up 4 bases and V 6 bases, and 5 bases lay outside the gene matches. The CDR3 loop spans 14 amino acids. From germline, CDR1 is LNHDA and CDR2 SQIVND (reference sequence). The CDR3 DNA reads as TGTGCCAGTAGGAGACAGGGGGCCTTCTATGGCTACACCTTC. Its translation is CASRRQGAFYGYTF.

The rearrangement uses TRBV30 and TRBJ1-4; D is possibly TRBD1 (5 bases). CDR1 and CDR2 from the germline V gene are GTSNPN and SVGIG (reference sequence). V lost 8 bases, J lost 4 bases, and 14 bases lay in between. This CDR3 comprises 13 residues. CDR3 coding DNA: TGTGCCCGGGGGTCAACAGATAATGAAAAACTGTTTTTT. Translation: CARGSTDNEKLFF.

The rearrangement joins TRBV6-4 to TRBJ2-5; TRBD1 agrees at 7 bases. The V and J ends lost 1 base and 1 base, in that order; junction bases with no gene match: 6. Per germline, CDR1 MRHNA and CDR2 SNTAGT. This CDR3 has 16 residues. This CDR3 is CASSDCADRAQETQYF. The DNA for the CDR3 is TGTGCCAGCAGTGACTGCGCAGACAGGGCCCAAGAGACCCAGTACTTC.

V is TRBV6-2 or TRBV6-3 and J is TRBJ1-2, with TRBD1 matching over 7 bases. This CDR3 spans 13 amino acids. Germline V CDR1 and CDR2: MNHEY, SVGEGT. V was clipped by 4 bases and J by 3 bases; unmatched bases: 2. CDR3 region: CASSWDRDYGYTF. The CDR3 coding sequence is TGTGCCAGCAGTTGGGACAGAGACTATGGCTACACCTTC.

The V call is TRBV11-3, the J call TRBJ2-1; tentatively, D is TRBD1 (6 bases). Germline V lookup: CDR1 SGHNT, CDR2 YENEEA. Trimming stripped 8 bases from V and 4 bases from J, with 15 bases between. The CDR3 is 14 amino acids. CDR3 sequence reads: CASAETGAYNEQFF. For the CDR3, the DNA is TGTGCCAGCGCCGAGACAGGAGCTTACAATGAGCAGTTCTTC.

The chain recombines TRBV5-8 with TRBJ2-1, with TRBD2 identical over 12 bases. Germline CDR1 is SGHTS and CDR2 is YDEGEE. The CDR3 has 16 amino acids. After removal of 4 bases from V and 3 bases from J, the junction contained 5 bases not matched to a gene. This CDR3 is CASSRTLAGGYNEQFF. The CDR3 region has the DNA TGTGCCAGCAGCAGAACACTAGCGGGGGGCTACAATGAGCAGTTCTTC.

The V and J genes are TRBV29-1 and TRBJ1-6, with unresolved D. The V end lost 0 bases, the J end lost 9 bases, and 42 bases lay between the germline ends. CDR1 is SQVTM, CDR2 ANQGSEA, per germline. The CDR3 sequence is 24 residues long. The CDR3 DNA reads as TGCAGCGTTGAAGATATCCCCGAACCCGTTAAGTTCACCCAACTGGGCCAAGGAACTTCACCCCTCCACTTT. This translates into CSVEDIPEPVKFTQLGQGTSPLHF. Supplemented by reference TRBV29-1 and TRBJ1-6, the full variable domain reads SAVISQKPSRDICQRGTSLTIQCQVDSQVTMMFWYRQQPGQSLTLIATANQGSEATYESGFVIDKFPISRPNLTFSTLTVSNMSPEDSSIYLCSVEDIPEPVKFTQLGQGTSPLHFGNGTRLTVT.

The chain joins TRBV18 to TRBJ1-5, with D possibly matching TRBD1 (6 bases). Trimming took off 3 bases at V and 2 bases at J, with 11 bases between the two ends. The V gene's germline CDR1 is KGHSH and CDR2 LQKENI. The CDR3 consists of 15 residues. The CDR3 is CASSPGPGGNQPQHF. CDR3 bases: TGTGCCAGCTCACCTGGGCCAGGGGGCAATCAGCCCCAGCATTTT.

This chain joins TRBV5-4 and TRBJ2-5, with TRBD2 matching 8 bases. Trimming took 4 bases from V and 5 from J; bases not matched to a gene: 7. Looked up from germline, CDR1 is SGHNT and CDR2 is YYREEE (reference sequence). This CDR3 comprises 14 residues. The DNA of the CDR3 is TGTGCCAGCAGCCTCCAGCGGGGGCGTGAGACCCAGTACTTC. Translating gives CASSLQRGRETQYF.

In its sample, this clone was seen a few times. This chain links TRBV7-6 with TRBJ2-7; 7 positions match TRBD1. V trimming: 5 bases; J trimming: 3 bases; junction bases outside the gene matches: 10. CDR1 is SGHVS and CDR2 is FNYEAQ in the germline V gene. The length of the CDR3 is 15 residues. The CDR3 bases are TGTGCCAGCAGCCCAAGCCGGGACAGAAGCTACGAGCAGTACTTC. Translated, it gives CASSPSRDRSYEQYF.

This rearrangement joins TRBV28 to TRBJ1-4, with 7 bases matching TRBD1. CDR1 is MDHEN, CDR2 SYDVKM, per germline. The ends lost 3 bases at V and 7 bases at J; junction bases unmatched: 2. This CDR3 is built from 13 residues. As DNA, the CDR3 is TGTGCCAGCAGTTTGAGGGGGCCTGAAAAACTGTTTTTT. This translates into CASSLRGPEKLFF.

The V and J genes are TRBV2 and TRBJ2-4; no reliable D call. Germline assignment: CDR1 SNHLY and CDR2 FYNNEI. CDR3 size: 14 residues. Trimming shortened V by 3 bases and J by 1 base, and 7 bases separated the two germline ends. CDR3 protein: CASSERTAKNIQYF. As DNA, the CDR3 is TGTGCCAGCAGTGAGAGAACGGCCAAAAACATTCAGTACTTC. The full variable domain, rest sourced from reference TRBV2 and TRBJ2-4, is EPEVTQTPSHQVTQMGQEVILRCVPISNHLYFYWYRQILGQKVEFLVSFYNNEISEKSEIFDDQFSVERPDGSNFTLKIRSTKLEDSAMYFCASSERTAKNIQYFGAGTRLSVL.

V gene TRBV9 combines with J gene TRBJ2-1, with D possibly being TRBD1 (5 bases). In germline, CDR1 is SGDLS, CDR2 YYNGEE. V shed 4 bases and J shed 9 bases, with 17 bases lying between them. The CDR3 length is 14 residues. CDR3 in amino acids: CASSYRAPQGEQFF. CDR3 in DNA: TGTGCCAGCAGCTACCGAGCTCCCCAGGGTGAGCAGTTCTTC.

This chain joins TRBV9 and TRBJ1-3; D might be TRBD1 (5 bases). The germline V gene has CDR1 SGDLS and CDR2 YYNGEE. Trimming pared 2 bases from V and 2 bases from J, leaving 11 bases between. CDR3 length: 15 residues. As DNA, the CDR3 is TGTGCCAGCAGCGTTTCAGGGTTTACTGGAAACACCATATATTTT. Protein sequence: CASSVSGFTGNTIYF.